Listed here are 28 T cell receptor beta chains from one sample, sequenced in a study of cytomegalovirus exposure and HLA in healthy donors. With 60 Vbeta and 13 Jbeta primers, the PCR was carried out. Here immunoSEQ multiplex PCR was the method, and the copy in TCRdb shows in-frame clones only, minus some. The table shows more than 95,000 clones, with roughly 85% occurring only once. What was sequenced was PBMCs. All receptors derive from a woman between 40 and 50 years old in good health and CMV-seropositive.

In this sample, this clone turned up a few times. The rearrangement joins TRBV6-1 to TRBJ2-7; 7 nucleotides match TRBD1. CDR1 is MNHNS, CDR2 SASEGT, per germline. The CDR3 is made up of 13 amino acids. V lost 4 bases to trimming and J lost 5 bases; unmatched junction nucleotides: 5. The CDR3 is CASSGDSFHEQYF. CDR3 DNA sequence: TGTGCCAGCAGTGGGGACAGTTTCCACGAGCAGTACTTC.

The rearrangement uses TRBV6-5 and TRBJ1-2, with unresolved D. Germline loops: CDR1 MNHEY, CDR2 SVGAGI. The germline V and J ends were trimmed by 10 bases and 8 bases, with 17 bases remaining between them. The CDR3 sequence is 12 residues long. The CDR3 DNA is TGTGCCACTAGTCGTAGGGCGGGAGGCTACACCTTC. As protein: CATSRRAGGYTF.

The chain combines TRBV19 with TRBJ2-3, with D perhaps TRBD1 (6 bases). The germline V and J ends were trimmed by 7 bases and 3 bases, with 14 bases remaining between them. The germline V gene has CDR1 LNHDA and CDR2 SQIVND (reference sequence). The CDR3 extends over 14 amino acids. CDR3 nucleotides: TGTGCCAGTACCCTGGGGGCAGGGACAGATACGCAGTATTTT. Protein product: CASTLGAGTDTQYF.

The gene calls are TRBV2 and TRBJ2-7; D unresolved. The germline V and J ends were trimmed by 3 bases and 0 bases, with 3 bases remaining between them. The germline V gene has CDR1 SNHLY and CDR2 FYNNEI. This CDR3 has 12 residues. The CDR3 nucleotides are TGTGCCAGCAGTGACTACTCCTACGAGCAGTACTTC. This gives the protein CASSDYSYEQYF.

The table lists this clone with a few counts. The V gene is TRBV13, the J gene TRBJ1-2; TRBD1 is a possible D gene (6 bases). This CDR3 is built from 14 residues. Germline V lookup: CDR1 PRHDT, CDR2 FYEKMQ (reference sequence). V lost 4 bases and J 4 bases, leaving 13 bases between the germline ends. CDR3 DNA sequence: TGTGCCAGCAGCTCCGGGACATTGGGCTATGGCTACACCTTC. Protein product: CASSSGTLGYGYTF.

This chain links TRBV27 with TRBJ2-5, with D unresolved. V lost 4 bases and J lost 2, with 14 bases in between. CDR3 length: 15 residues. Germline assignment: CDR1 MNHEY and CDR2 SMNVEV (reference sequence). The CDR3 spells CASSSGSNRQETQYF. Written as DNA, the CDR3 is TGTGCCAGCAGTTCAGGAAGCAATAGACAAGAGACCCAGTACTTC.

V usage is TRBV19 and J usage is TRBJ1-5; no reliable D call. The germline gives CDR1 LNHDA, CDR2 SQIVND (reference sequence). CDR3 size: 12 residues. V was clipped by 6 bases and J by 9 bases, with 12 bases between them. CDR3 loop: CASSPNVRPQHF. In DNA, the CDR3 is TGTGCCAGTAGCCCAAATGTGCGGCCCCAGCATTTT.

The CDR3 is CASSLRTSTDTQYF. The DNA of the CDR3 is TGTGCCAGCAGTTTGCGAACTAGCACAGATACGCAGTATTTT. V and J are TRBV27 and TRBJ2-3, with unresolved D. The CDR3 is 14 residues long. Deletions cut 3 bases from V and 0 bases from J, with 7 bases between. Germline lookup yields CDR1 MNHEY and CDR2 SMNVEV (reference sequence).

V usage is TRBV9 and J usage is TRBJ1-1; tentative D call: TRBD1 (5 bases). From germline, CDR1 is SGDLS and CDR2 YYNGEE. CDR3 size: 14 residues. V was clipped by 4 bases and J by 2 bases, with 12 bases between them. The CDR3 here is CASSTRDRNTEAFF. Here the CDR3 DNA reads TGTGCCAGCAGCACGCGGGACCGAAACACTGAAGCTTTCTTT.

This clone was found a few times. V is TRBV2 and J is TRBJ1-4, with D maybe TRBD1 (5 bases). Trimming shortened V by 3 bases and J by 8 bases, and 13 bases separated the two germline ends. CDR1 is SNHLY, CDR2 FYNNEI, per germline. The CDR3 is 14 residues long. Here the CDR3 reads CASSEAGNKEKLFF. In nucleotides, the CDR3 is TGTGCCAGCAGTGAGGCAGGGAACAAGGAAAAACTGTTTTTT.

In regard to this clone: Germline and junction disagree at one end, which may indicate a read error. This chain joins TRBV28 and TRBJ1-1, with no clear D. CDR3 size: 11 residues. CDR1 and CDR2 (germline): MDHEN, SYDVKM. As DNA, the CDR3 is TGTGCCAGCAGTATTGGTTCTGAGGCTTTCTTT. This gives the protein CASSIGSEAFF.

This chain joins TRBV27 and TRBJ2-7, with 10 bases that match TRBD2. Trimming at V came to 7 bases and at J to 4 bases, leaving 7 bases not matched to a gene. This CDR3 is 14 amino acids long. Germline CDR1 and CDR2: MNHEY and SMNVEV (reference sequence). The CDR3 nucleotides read TGTGCCAGCAATGACCTAGCGGGAGAATACGAGCAGTACTTC. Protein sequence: CASNDLAGEYEQYF.

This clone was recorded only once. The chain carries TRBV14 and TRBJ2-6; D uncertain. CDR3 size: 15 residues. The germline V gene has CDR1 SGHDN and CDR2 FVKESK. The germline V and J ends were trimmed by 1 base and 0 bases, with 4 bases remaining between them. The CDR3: CASSQVNSGANVLTF. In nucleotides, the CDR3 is TGTGCCAGCAGCCAAGTAAACTCTGGGGCCAACGTCCTGACTTTC.

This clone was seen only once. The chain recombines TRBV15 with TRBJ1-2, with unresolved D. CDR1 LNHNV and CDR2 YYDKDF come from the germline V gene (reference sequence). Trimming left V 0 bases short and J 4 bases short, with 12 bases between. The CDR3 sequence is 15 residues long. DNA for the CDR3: TGTGCCACCAGCAGAGAGATCGCCAGCGTCTATGGCTACACCTTC. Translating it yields CATSREIASVYGYTF.

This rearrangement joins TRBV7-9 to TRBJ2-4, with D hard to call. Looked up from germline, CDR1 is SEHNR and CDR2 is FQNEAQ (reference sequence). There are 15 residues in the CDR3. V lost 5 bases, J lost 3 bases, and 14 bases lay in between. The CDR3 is CASSLIMAGKNIQYF. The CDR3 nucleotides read TGTGCCAGCAGCCTGATCATGGCAGGCAAAAACATTCAGTACTTC.

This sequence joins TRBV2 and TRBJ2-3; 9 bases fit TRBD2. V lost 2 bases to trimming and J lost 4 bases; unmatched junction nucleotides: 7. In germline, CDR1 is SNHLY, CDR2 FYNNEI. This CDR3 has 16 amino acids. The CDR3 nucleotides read TGTGCCAGCAGTGAATGGGGTAGCGGGAGTTCAGATACGCAGTATTTT. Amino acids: CASSEWGSGSSDTQYF.

The CDR3 protein is CASRLAGTNTGELFF. The CDR3 DNA follows: TGTGCCAGCCGACTAGCGGGAACGAACACCGGGGAGCTGTTTTTT. V is TRBV28 and J is TRBJ2-2, with 11 nucleotides matching TRBD2. Looked up from germline, CDR1 is MDHEN and CDR2 is SYDVKM. The CDR3 runs to 15 residues. Losses at the gene ends were 8 bases for V and 0 bases for J; bases not matched to a gene: 2.

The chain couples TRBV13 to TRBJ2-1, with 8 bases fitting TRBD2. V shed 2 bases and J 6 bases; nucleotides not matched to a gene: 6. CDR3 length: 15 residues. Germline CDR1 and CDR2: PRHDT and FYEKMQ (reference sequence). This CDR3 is CASSLTGRAANEQFF. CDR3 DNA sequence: TGTGCCAGCAGCTTAACCGGGAGGGCCGCCAATGAGCAGTTCTTC. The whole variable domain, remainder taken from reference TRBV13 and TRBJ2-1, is AAGVIQSPRHLIKEKRETATLKCYPIPRHDTVYWYQQGPGQDPQFLISFYEKMQSDKGSIPDRFSAQQFSDYHSELNMSSLELGDSALYFCASSLTGRAANEQFFGPGTRLTVL.

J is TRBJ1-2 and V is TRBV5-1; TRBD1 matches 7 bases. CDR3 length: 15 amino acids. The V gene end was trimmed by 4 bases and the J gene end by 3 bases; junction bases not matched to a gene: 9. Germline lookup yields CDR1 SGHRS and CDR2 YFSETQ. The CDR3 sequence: CASSGTGAWDYGYTF. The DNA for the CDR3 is TGCGCCAGCAGCGGAACAGGGGCCTGGGACTATGGCTACACCTTC.

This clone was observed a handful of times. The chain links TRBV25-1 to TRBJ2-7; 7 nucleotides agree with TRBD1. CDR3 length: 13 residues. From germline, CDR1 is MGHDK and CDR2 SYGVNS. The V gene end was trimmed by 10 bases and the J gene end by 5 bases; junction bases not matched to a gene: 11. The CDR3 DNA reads TGTGCCACAGAGGTCGACAGGGCTCACGAGCAGTACTTC. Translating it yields CATEVDRAHEQYF.

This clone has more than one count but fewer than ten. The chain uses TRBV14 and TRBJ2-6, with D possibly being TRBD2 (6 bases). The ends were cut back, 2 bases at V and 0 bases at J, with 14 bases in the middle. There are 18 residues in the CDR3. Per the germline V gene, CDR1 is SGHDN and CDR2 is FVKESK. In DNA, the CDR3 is TGTGCCAGCAGCCAACGGGCGGGACGAGGCTCTGGGGCCAACGTCCTGACTTTC. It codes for CASSQRAGRGSGANVLTF.

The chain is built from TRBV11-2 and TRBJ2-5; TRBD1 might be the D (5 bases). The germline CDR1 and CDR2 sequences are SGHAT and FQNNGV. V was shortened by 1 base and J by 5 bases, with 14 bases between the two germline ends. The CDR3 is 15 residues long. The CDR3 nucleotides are TGTGCCAGCAGCTTAGTAGGGGAAGGCAGGGAGACCCAGTACTTC. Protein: CASSLVGEGRETQYF.

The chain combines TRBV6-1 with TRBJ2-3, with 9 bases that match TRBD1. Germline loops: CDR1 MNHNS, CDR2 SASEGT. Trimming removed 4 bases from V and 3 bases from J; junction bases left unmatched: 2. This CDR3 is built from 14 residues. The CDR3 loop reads CASSAGQGTDTQYF. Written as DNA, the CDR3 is TGTGCCAGCAGTGCAGGACAGGGGACAGATACGCAGTATTTT.

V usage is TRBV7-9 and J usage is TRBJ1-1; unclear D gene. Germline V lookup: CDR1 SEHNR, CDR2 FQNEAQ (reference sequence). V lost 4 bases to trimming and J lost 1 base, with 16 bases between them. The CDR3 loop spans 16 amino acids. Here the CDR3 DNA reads TGTGCCAGCAGCTCAGGTGGCAGACAACAGAACACTGAAGCTTTCTTT. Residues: CASSSGGRQQNTEAFF. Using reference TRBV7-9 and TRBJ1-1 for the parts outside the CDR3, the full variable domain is DTGVSQNPRHKITKRGQNVTFRCDPISEHNRLYWYRQTLGQGPEFLTYFQNEAQLEKSRLLSDRFSAERPKGSFSTLEIQRTEQGDSAMYLCASSSGGRQQNTEAFFGQGTRLTVV.

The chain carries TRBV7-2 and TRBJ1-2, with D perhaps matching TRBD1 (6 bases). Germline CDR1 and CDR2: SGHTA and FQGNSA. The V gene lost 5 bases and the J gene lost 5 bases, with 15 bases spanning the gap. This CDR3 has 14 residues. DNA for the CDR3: TGTGCCAGCAGCCCAGGGGCAGGACAGTATGGCTACACCTTC. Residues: CASSPGAGQYGYTF.

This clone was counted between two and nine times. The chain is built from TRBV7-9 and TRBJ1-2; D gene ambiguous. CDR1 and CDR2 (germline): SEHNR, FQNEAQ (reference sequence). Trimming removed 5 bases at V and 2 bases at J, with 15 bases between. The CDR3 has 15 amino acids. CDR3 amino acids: CASSPTMSPNYGYTF. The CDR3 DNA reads TGTGCCAGCAGCCCTACTATGAGTCCCAACTATGGCTACACCTTC.

DNA for the CDR3: TGCGCCAGCAGTGAGTCGGCTAGCGGTTACAATGAGCAGTTCTTC. It translates to CASSESASGYNEQFF. This chain uses TRBV10-1 with TRBJ2-1; TRBD2 matches 7 bases. CDR1 is WNHNN, CDR2 SYGVQD, per germline (reference sequence). The CDR3 extends over 15 amino acids. The V and J ends lost 0 bases and 4 bases, in that order; junction bases with no gene match: 3.

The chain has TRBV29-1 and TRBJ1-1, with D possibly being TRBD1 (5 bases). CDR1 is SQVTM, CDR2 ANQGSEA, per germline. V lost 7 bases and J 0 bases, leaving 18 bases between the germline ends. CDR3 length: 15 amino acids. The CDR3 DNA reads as TGCAGCGCCCAAAACGGCGGGGGGATGAACACTGAAGCTTTCTTT. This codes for CSAQNGGGMNTEAFF.